These 21 T cell receptor beta chains originate from one sample sequenced in a study of T cell changes during pregnancy in multiple sclerosis. Sequenced by immunoSEQ multiplex PCR; TCRdb stores in-frame clones only, minus some. The table includes over 10,000 clones, about 91% detected once. The starting material was CD8+ T cells from peripheral blood mononuclear cells, obtained in the second trimester of pregnancy. The receptors come from a female donor in good health, enrolled as a control in a pregnancy study.

This clone was found a few times. Sequence at one end of the junction differs from germline and may be a read error. CDR3: CASSSSSGSYGELFF. The CDR3 coding sequence is TGTGCTAGCAGCTCCTCTAGCGGGAGTTATGGGGAGCTGTTTTTT. The V gene is TRBV7-7, the J gene TRBJ2-2, with 10 bases matching TRBD2. The germline V gene has CDR1 SSHAT and CDR2 FNYEAQ (reference sequence). This CDR3 is built from 15 residues.

The chain carries TRBV5-4 and TRBJ2-3; 8 nucleotides match TRBD2. Germline CDR1 and CDR2: SGHNT and YYREEE (reference sequence). The CDR3 is 16 residues long. J gave up 2 bases and V 4 bases, and 9 bases lay outside the gene matches. The chain's CDR3 is CASSPIGTSHTDTQYF. CDR3 in DNA: TGTGCCAGCAGCCCTATAGGGACTAGTCACACAGATACGCAGTATTTT.

This chain connects TRBV18 to TRBJ2-7; 8 nucleotides line up with TRBD1. This CDR3 region has 15 residues. Germline CDR1 and CDR2: KGHSH and LQKENI. V gave up 3 bases and J gave up 2 bases; unmatched junction bases: 6. In nucleotides, the CDR3 is TGTGCCAGCTCACCGACGGAACAGGGGGCCTACGAGCAGTACTTC. Translated: CASSPTEQGAYEQYF.

This clone occurred once. The chain combines TRBV7-8 with TRBJ2-5, with unresolved D. This CDR3 has 12 residues. Germline V lookup: CDR1 SGHVS, CDR2 FQNEAQ. V was pared by 4 bases and J by 2 bases, with 5 bases between. The DNA for the CDR3 is TGTGCCAGCAGCTCGGTTCAAGAGACCCAGTACTTC. It yields the protein CASSSVQETQYF.

The chain joins TRBV11-2 to TRBJ1-2, with D tentatively TRBD1 (5 bases). The ends were cut back, 5 bases at V and 4 bases at J, with 17 bases in the middle. CDR1 is SGHAT and CDR2 is FQNNGV in the germline V gene. The CDR3 is 15 residues long. CDR3 nucleotide sequence: TGTGCCAGCAGCCCCGGGGCGGGAGGGGCCTATGGCTACACCTTC. It is translated as CASSPGAGGAYGYTF.

This sequence joins TRBV9 and TRBJ2-7; D call uncertain. Germline-derived CDR1 and CDR2 are SGDLS and YYNGEE. CDR3 length equals 12 residues. Between the trimmed V and J ends, which lost 4 bases and 7 bases, there was a span of 12 bases. DNA for the CDR3: TGTGCCAGCAGCTCCCTTAAGCGTGAGCAGTACTTC. Encoded protein: CASSSLKREQYF.

The rearrangement joins TRBV5-6 to TRBJ1-2; D might be TRBD1 (6 bases). Trimming removed 4 bases at V and 8 bases at J, with 15 bases between. The CDR3 contains 13 residues. Germline CDR1 is SGHDT and CDR2 is YYEEEE. The CDR3 bases are TGTGCCAGCAGCCCAACAGGGCGAGGAGGCTACACCTTC. As protein: CASSPTGRGGYTF.

The CDR3 sequence is CASSQRLDSSYNEQFF. DNA for the CDR3: TGTGCCAGCAGCCAAAGACTTGACAGCTCCTACAATGAGCAGTTCTTC. The chain recombines TRBV14 with TRBJ2-1; tentative D call: TRBD1 (5 bases). Per the germline V gene, CDR1 is SGHDN and CDR2 is FVKESK. Between the trimmed V and J ends, which lost 2 bases and 0 bases, there was a span of 11 bases. The CDR3 is 16 residues long.

V usage is TRBV5-1 and J usage is TRBJ2-3; tentative D call: TRBD2 (6 bases). This CDR3 is built from 15 residues. Germline CDR1 reads SGHRS; CDR2 reads YFSETQ. The V gene lost 4 bases and the J gene lost 2 bases, with 14 bases spanning the gap. In DNA, the CDR3 is TGCGCCAGCAGCGGAATAGCGGAGACCACAGATACGCAGTATTTT. Its protein product is CASSGIAETTDTQYF.

V is TRBV18 and J is TRBJ2-7; 8 nucleotides agree with TRBD2. CDR1 is KGHSH, CDR2 LQKENI, per germline. The CDR3 is 15 amino acids. Trimming took 3 bases from V and 7 from J; bases not matched to a gene: 11. CDR3: CASSPREGVWWEQYF. The CDR3 coding sequence is TGTGCCAGCTCACCCCGGGAGGGCGTGTGGTGGGAGCAGTACTTC.

The V and J genes are TRBV7-9 and TRBJ2-7; tentatively, D is TRBD2 (5 bases). The CDR3 has 14 residues. Deletions cut 5 bases from V and 3 bases from J, with 14 bases between. CDR1 is SEHNR and CDR2 is FQNEAQ in the germline V gene (reference sequence). The CDR3 region has the DNA TGTGCCAGCAGCCCCCGCCCGGGGAACTACGAGCAGTACTTC. This translates into CASSPRPGNYEQYF. The variable domain in full, with the rest retrieved from reference TRBV7-9 and TRBJ2-7, is DTGVSQNPRHKITKRGQNVTFRCDPISEHNRLYWYRQTLGQGPEFLTYFQNEAQLEKSRLLSDRFSAERPKGSFSTLEIQRTEQGDSAMYLCASSPRPGNYEQYFGPGTRLTVT.

The V and J genes are TRBV7-2 and TRBJ2-7, with D possibly being TRBD2 (5 bases). The CDR3 runs 15 residues. Per the germline V gene, CDR1 is SGHTA and CDR2 is FQGNSA. Trimming shortened V by 11 bases and J by 0 bases, and 20 bases separated the two germline ends. The CDR3 region has the DNA TGTGCCTCTGGCCTCGGCGGGCAAAGCTCCTACGAGCAGTACTTC. It is translated as CASGLGGQSSYEQYF.

V is TRBV12-5 and J is TRBJ1-1; 10 bases match TRBD1. Germline CDR1 reads LGHNT; CDR2 reads FRNRAP. The J segment lost 5 bases and the V segment lost 4 bases, leaving 7 bases of the junction unmatched. This CDR3 has 15 amino acids. CDR3 amino acids: CASGSWGQGKTEAFF. CDR3 DNA: TGTGCTAGTGGTTCGTGGGGACAGGGGAAGACTGAAGCTTTCTTT.

The J gene is TRBJ2-2, the V gene TRBV7-2; D possibly corresponds to TRBD1 (6 bases). V lost 5 bases and J lost 0, with 19 bases in between. This CDR3 has 18 residues. Germline CDR1 and CDR2: SGHTA and FQGNSA. The CDR3 nucleotides read TGTGCCAGCAGCCAGACCGGGACATCGTTCGCGAACACCGGGGAGCTGTTTTTT. Amino acids: CASSQTGTSFANTGELFF.

The chain is built from TRBV15 and TRBJ2-3, with 7 bases fitting TRBD2. The germline gives CDR1 LNHNV, CDR2 YYDKDF (reference sequence). The CDR3 is made up of 13 amino acids. The V gene end was trimmed by 8 bases and the J gene end by 2 bases; junction bases not matched to a gene: 4. The CDR3 loop is CATGGGSTDTQYF. CDR3 sequence (DNA): TGTGCCACCGGGGGGGGTTCCACAGATACGCAGTATTTT.

This clone was recorded a few times. The V and J genes are TRBV6-4 and TRBJ2-2; 8 bases are a match to TRBD1. Per the germline V gene, CDR1 is MRHNA and CDR2 is SNTAGT. The CDR3 has 16 amino acids. J gave up 3 bases and V 3 bases, and 6 bases lay outside the gene matches. The CDR3 is CASSERAGGYTGELFF. CDR3 nucleotide sequence: TGTGCCAGCAGTGAAAGGGCAGGGGGCTACACCGGGGAGCTGTTTTTT.

The V and J genes are TRBV27 and TRBJ2-1, with 8 bases aligning to TRBD2. The ends lost 3 bases at V and 8 bases at J; junction bases unmatched: 9. This CDR3 has 15 residues. Germline CDR1 and CDR2: MNHEY and SMNVEV (reference sequence). CDR3 loop: CASSFGGAIPHEQFF. CDR3 nucleotide sequence: TGTGCCAGCAGTTTCGGGGGGGCCATCCCCCATGAGCAGTTCTTC.

The chain couples TRBV4-3 to TRBJ2-7; a weak D match, TRBD1 (6 bases). Germline V CDR1 and CDR2: LGHNA, YSLEER. The ends were cut back, 1 base at V and 3 bases at J, with 7 bases in the middle. The length of the CDR3 is 13 residues. The CDR3 nucleotides are TGCGCCAGCAGCCAAGGGACAGACTACGAGCAGTACTTC. Translated: CASSQGTDYEQYF.

This clone appeared a single time. V usage is TRBV6-5 and J usage is TRBJ2-1, with D perhaps matching TRBD1 (6 bases). The CDR3 loop spans 15 amino acids. The germline gives CDR1 MNHEY, CDR2 SVGAGI. The V end lost 5 bases, the J end lost 4 bases, and 15 bases lay between the germline ends. CDR3 protein: CASSATGTLYNEQFF. The DNA for the CDR3 is TGTGCCAGCAGTGCCACCGGGACACTATACAATGAGCAGTTCTTC.

In its sample, this clone is medium-sized (0.01 to 0.1%). The DNA of the CDR3 is TGTGCCAGCTCACCACCAGGGGGCGTCTCCTACAATGAGCAGTTCTTC. The encoded protein is CASSPPGGVSYNEQFF. J is TRBJ2-1 and V is TRBV18; 7 nucleotides align to TRBD1. From germline, CDR1 is KGHSH and CDR2 LQKENI. This CDR3 is built from 16 residues. J was trimmed by 0 bases and V by 0 bases; bases with no gene match: 2.

DNA of the CDR3: TGCGCCAGCAGCCAAGAACTAACCGCATACAATGAGCAGTTCTTC. It is translated as CASSQELTAYNEQFF. The V gene is TRBV4-3, the J gene TRBJ2-1; D is ambiguous. Germline V CDR1 and CDR2: LGHNA, YSLEER. The CDR3 is 15 amino acids. Between the trimmed V and J ends, which lost 0 bases and 4 bases, there was a span of 10 bases.